The 30 T cell receptor beta chains listed next were all sequenced from one sample in a study of PD-1 blockade in classical Hodgkin lymphoma. Only in-frame clones appear in the TCRdb table, and some are missing; sequencing was by immunoSEQ multiplex PCR. The table has about 30,000 clones, about two thirds seen once. All the patients suffered relapse after autologous stem cell transplantation, and brentuximab vedotin exposure differed. Material: peripheral blood mononuclear cells (PBMCs), obtained before the second cycle of nivolumab. These receptors came from a human donor with classical Hodgkin lymphoma.

This clone showed up just once. CDR3 amino acids: CASSLQGAPYEQYF. The CDR3 bases are TGTGCCAGCAGCTTACAGGGGGCGCCTTACGAGCAGTACTTC. The chain recombines TRBV5-4 with TRBJ2-7, with 9 bases lining up with TRBD1. With 2 bases clipped from V and 4 bases from J, the junction kept 4 bases outside the gene matches. The CDR3 covers 14 residues. The germline V gene encodes CDR1 SGHNT and CDR2 YYREEE (reference sequence).

The chain joins TRBV5-1 to TRBJ2-3; D gene ambiguous. Trimming removed 3 bases from V and 0 bases from J, with 11 bases in between. The CDR3 runs to 15 residues. The germline V gene has CDR1 SGHRS and CDR2 YFSETQ. The chain's CDR3 is CASSWARVSTDTQYF. The DNA for the CDR3 is TGCGCCAGCAGCTGGGCGCGAGTGAGCACAGATACGCAGTATTTT.

The V call is TRBV27, the J call TRBJ2-1; 7 positions match TRBD2. The V segment lost 6 bases and the J segment 0 bases; nucleotides outside the gene matches: 8. Germline loops: CDR1 MNHEY, CDR2 SMNVEV (reference sequence). CDR3 size: 16 residues. The CDR3 protein is CASSPPGLNSYNEQFF. The CDR3 nucleotides read TGTGCCAGCAGCCCTCCGGGACTAAACTCCTACAATGAGCAGTTCTTC.

V is TRBV28 and J is TRBJ2-7, with D tentatively TRBD1 or TRBD2 (5 bases each). This CDR3 comprises 14 residues. Germline V gene sequence: CDR1 MDHEN, CDR2 SYDVKM. Trimming shortened V by 3 bases and J by 3 bases, and 12 bases separated the two germline ends. The CDR3 is CASSFRGELYEQYF. The CDR3 DNA follows: TGTGCCAGCAGTTTCCGAGGGGAACTCTACGAGCAGTACTTC.

The chain employs TRBV4-3 and TRBJ2-1, with 12 bases lining up with TRBD2. Trimming removed 0 bases from V and 7 bases from J; junction bases left unmatched: 4. This CDR3 spans 16 amino acids. Germline V CDR1 and CDR2: LGHNA, YSLEER. The CDR3 sequence is CASSQDWLAGGNEQFF. CDR3 coding DNA: TGCGCCAGCAGCCAAGATTGGCTAGCGGGAGGGAATGAGCAGTTCTTC.

This clone turned up a few times. J is TRBJ2-1 and V is TRBV4-3, with 13 bases that match TRBD2. The V gene's germline CDR1 is LGHNA and CDR2 YSLEER. This CDR3 spans 16 amino acids. J lost 4 bases, V lost 0 bases, and 0 bases had no gene match. The CDR3 nucleotides read TGCGCCAGCAGCCAAGAGGGACTAGCGGGATACAATGAGCAGTTCTTC. Translating it yields CASSQEGLAGYNEQFF.

This clone is classed as medium-sized. The CDR3 region has the DNA TGTGCCAGCTCACCGACAGGGTTTTACAATGAGCAGTTCTTC. Its protein product is CASSPTGFYNEQFF. The rearrangement joins TRBV18 to TRBJ2-1; 7 bases are a match to TRBD1. Germline V gene data show CDR1 as KGHSH and CDR2 as LQKENI. This CDR3 comprises 14 residues. The junction had 3 bases not matched to a gene; V was cut back by 3 bases and J by 4 bases.

The chain combines TRBV18 with TRBJ1-2; no clear D gene. In germline, CDR1 is KGHSH, CDR2 LQKENI. V lost 2 bases and J lost 3, with 7 bases in between. The CDR3 is made up of 13 amino acids. The CDR3 DNA reads TGTGCCAGCTCACCAACCACGGACTATGGCTACACCTTC. Encoded protein: CASSPTTDYGYTF.

The chain combines TRBV5-6 with TRBJ1-1; maybe TRBD1 (5 bases). CDR3 length equals 15 residues. Looked up from germline, CDR1 is SGHDT and CDR2 is YYEEEE. Trimming cost V 0 bases and J 1 base, with 10 bases left between them. The CDR3 DNA sequence: TGTGCCAGCAGCTTGGCCGGAGGGACGAACACTGAAGCTTTCTTT. Translated, it gives CASSLAGGTNTEAFF.

In regard to this clone: Sequence at one end of the junction differs from germline and may be a read error. This chain joins TRBV2 and TRBJ1-3; no definite D call. Germline V gives CDR1 SNHLY, CDR2 FYNNEI. This CDR3 is built from 11 residues. This CDR3 reads CASSEGTELLF. CDR3 in DNA: TGTGCCAGCAGTGAGGGTACCGAACTCTTATTT.

A few counts support this clone. Here the CDR3 reads CASSYRDSEAFF. CDR3 bases: TGTGCCAGCAGTTACCGGGACAGTGAAGCTTTCTTT. The V gene is TRBV6-5, the J gene TRBJ1-1; TRBD1 aligns across 7 bases. Per the germline V gene, CDR1 is MNHEY and CDR2 is SVGAGI. This CDR3 comprises 12 residues. The J segment lost 7 bases and the V segment lost 2 bases, leaving 1 base of the junction unmatched.

The rearrangement links TRBV4-2 to TRBJ2-7; possibly TRBD2 for D (5 bases). CDR1 and CDR2 (germline): LGHNA, YNFKEQ. Trimming took 0 bases from V and 4 from J, leaving 16 bases between them. This CDR3 is built from 16 residues. The CDR3 loop reads CASSQDASGLLYEQYF. The CDR3 DNA reads TGTGCCAGCAGCCAAGATGCGAGCGGCCTGCTATACGAGCAGTACTTC.

This clone was counted a few times. The V gene is TRBV19, the J gene TRBJ1-5, with 8 bases lining up with TRBD1. V was pared by 7 bases and J by 6 bases, with 11 bases of the junction left unmatched. This CDR3 comprises 15 residues. CDR1 and CDR2 (germline): LNHDA, SQIVND (reference sequence). The CDR3: CASTQGQGPVQPQHF. In DNA form, the CDR3 reads TGTGCCAGTACCCAAGGACAGGGCCCGGTTCAGCCCCAGCATTTT. The variable domain in full, completed from reference TRBV19 and TRBJ1-5, reads DGGITQSPKYLFRKEGQNVTLSCEQNLNHDAMYWYRQDPGQGLRLIYYSQIVNDFQKGDIAEGYSVSREKKESFPLTVTSAQKNPTAFYLCASTQGQGPVQPQHFGDGTRLSIL.

About this clone: This same CDR3 is encoded by further DNA sequences in the sample. The J gene is TRBJ2-1, the V gene TRBV4-3; D gene unclear. V lost 0 bases, J lost 5 bases, and 5 bases lay in between. Germline CDR1 and CDR2: LGHNA and YSLEER. The CDR3 spans 13 residues. CDR3 loop: CASSQETDNEQFF. The CDR3 bases are TGCGCCAGCAGCCAAGAAACTGACAATGAGCAGTTCTTC.

V usage is TRBV10-3 and J usage is TRBJ2-7, with D unclear. V lost 7 bases, J lost 6 bases, and 19 bases lay in between. Looked up from germline, CDR1 is ENHRY and CDR2 is SYGVKD. The CDR3 has 14 residues. In DNA form, the CDR3 reads TGTGCCATCACCCGGACCCAGGACCGTTTCGAGCAGTACTTC. Amino acids: CAITRTQDRFEQYF.

V is TRBV28 and J is TRBJ1-4; perhaps TRBD1 as D (5 bases). The length of the CDR3 is 15 residues. V dropped 10 bases and J dropped 5 bases, with 20 bases sitting between them. The germline V gene has CDR1 MDHEN and CDR2 SYDVKM. CDR3 coding DNA: TGTGCCATACGGCGTGCGGGAGGGGCGAATGAAAAACTGTTTTTT. This sequence encodes CAIRRAGGANEKLFF.

The V gene is TRBV19, the J gene TRBJ1-2, with 8 bases identical to TRBD1. V lost 6 bases to trimming and J lost 4 bases; unmatched junction nucleotides: 4. The germline V gene encodes CDR1 LNHDA and CDR2 SQIVND (reference sequence). The CDR3 sequence is 13 residues long. The CDR3 loop is CASRGTGAYGYTF. The CDR3, as DNA: TGTGCCAGTAGGGGGACAGGAGCCTATGGCTACACCTTC.

The genes are TRBV7-9 and TRBJ1-2; 7 nucleotides align to TRBD1. CDR1 and CDR2 from the germline V gene are SEHNR and FQNEAQ (reference sequence). V shed 5 bases, J shed 4 bases, and the junction held 10 bases outside the gene matches. CDR3 length: 15 residues. The CDR3: CASSPKGAPFYGYTF. CDR3 nucleotide sequence: TGTGCCAGCAGCCCCAAGGGGGCGCCTTTCTATGGCTACACCTTC.

The rearrangement uses TRBV5-6 and TRBJ2-7, with 10 bases matching TRBD1. This CDR3 has 13 amino acids. V dropped 3 bases and J dropped 5; count of bases not matched to a gene: 2. Germline-derived CDR1 and CDR2 are SGHDT and YYEEEE. Here the CDR3 DNA reads TGTGCCAGCAGCTGGGACAGGGGCAACGAGCAGTACTTC. Translated, it gives CASSWDRGNEQYF. The variable domain in full, with the rest retrieved from reference TRBV5-6 and TRBJ2-7, is DAGVTQSPTHLIKTRGQQVTLRCSPKSGHDTVSWYQQALGQGPQFIFQYYEEEERQRGNFPDRFSGHQFPNYSSELNVNALLLGDSALYLCASSWDRGNEQYFGPGTRLTVT.

This chain uses TRBV7-9 with TRBJ1-6; D unresolved. Germline CDR1 reads SEHNR; CDR2 reads FQNEAQ (reference sequence). With 10 bases removed from V and 7 bases from J, the gap between germline ends came to 14 bases. The CDR3 spans 13 residues. The CDR3 spells CAISRAPNSPLHF. Here the CDR3 DNA reads TGTGCCATTTCCCGGGCCCCAAATTCACCCCTCCACTTT.

This chain's CDR3 is CASSSLAGSYNEQFF. Written as DNA, the CDR3 is TGTGCCAGCAGCTCCTTGGCGGGCTCCTACAATGAGCAGTTCTTC. This rearrangement joins TRBV7-2 to TRBJ2-1; possible D gene TRBD2, 5 bases. Germline loops: CDR1 SGHTA, CDR2 FQGNSA. This CDR3 is built from 15 residues. V lost 4 bases to trimming and J lost 0 bases, with 10 bases between them.

V usage is TRBV6-5 and J usage is TRBJ1-4, with TRBD1 matching over 9 bases. Trimming took 8 bases from V and 6 from J; bases not matched to a gene: 1. This CDR3 spans 12 amino acids. Per germline, CDR1 MNHEY and CDR2 SVGAGI. CDR3 in DNA: TGTGCCAGCCGACAGGGGGATGAAAAACTGTTTTTT. Protein sequence: CASRQGDEKLFF.

The V gene is TRBV6-6, the J gene TRBJ2-7; 7 positions agree with TRBD1. With 6 bases clipped from V and 1 base from J, the junction kept 6 bases outside the gene matches. The CDR3 totals 14 residues. Germline lookup yields CDR1 MNHNY and CDR2 SVGAGI (reference sequence). The CDR3 DNA sequence: TGTGCCAGCAGCCACGACAGGGCATCCTACGAGCAGTACTTC. Translation gives CASSHDRASYEQYF.

This clone has just a few counts. J is TRBJ1-1 and V is TRBV5-6; 7 nucleotides match TRBD1. The V gene's germline CDR1 is SGHDT and CDR2 YYEEEE. The CDR3 has 13 amino acids. The V gene end was trimmed by 5 bases and the J gene end by 4 bases; junction bases not matched to a gene: 5. The DNA of the CDR3 is TGTGCCAGCAGAACACAGGGGATCACTGAAGCTTTCTTT. Translated, it gives CASRTQGITEAFF.

The chain combines TRBV5-1 with TRBJ2-1; 10 bases are shared with TRBD2. Unmatched junction bases numbered 7, after V lost 4 bases and J lost 3 bases. The CDR3 contains 16 residues. Germline assignment: CDR1 SGHRS and CDR2 YFSETQ. DNA of the CDR3: TGCGCCAGCAGCGAAGAGCGGGGGGGCTTCTACAATGAGCAGTTCTTC. It encodes CASSEERGGFYNEQFF.

In its sample, this clone was seen a few times. The V gene is TRBV30, the J gene TRBJ1-1; D ambiguous. V was clipped by 2 bases and J by 1 base, with 8 bases between them. The CDR3 length is 13 residues. Per the germline V gene, CDR1 is GTSNPN and CDR2 is SVGIG (reference sequence). The CDR3 DNA sequence: TGTGCCTGGAGTTCGGAACCGAACACTGAAGCTTTCTTT. Protein product: CAWSSEPNTEAFF. The variable domain in full, completed from reference TRBV30 and TRBJ1-1, reads SQTIHQWPATLVQPVGSPLSLECTVEGTSNPNLYWYRQAAGRGLQLLFYSVGIGQISSEVPQNLSASRPQDRQFILSSKKLLLSDSGFYLCAWSSEPNTEAFFGQGTRLTVV.

Judged by abundance, this clone is medium-sized. The J gene is TRBJ1-2, the V gene TRBV13, with D uncertain. V was clipped by 5 bases and J by 2 bases, with 9 bases between them. The CDR3 loop spans 13 amino acids. Germline-derived CDR1 and CDR2 are PRHDT and FYEKMQ (reference sequence). The CDR3 nucleotides are TGTGCCAGCAGCGCCCTGACCAACTATGGCTACACCTTC. Translation gives CASSALTNYGYTF.

The rearrangement links TRBV5-6 to TRBJ1-5, with D unclear. Germline-derived CDR1 and CDR2 are SGHDT and YYEEEE. V was trimmed by 3 bases and J by 4 bases, leaving 23 bases between them. The CDR3 runs 18 residues. The CDR3 region has the DNA TGTGCCAGCAGCTCCGGGCCGTATACCGACCTGTTGAATCAGCCCCAGCATTTT. Translated: CASSSGPYTDLLNQPQHF. Variable domain in full (rest from reference TRBV5-6 and TRBJ1-5): DAGVTQSPTHLIKTRGQQVTLRCSPKSGHDTVSWYQQALGQGPQFIFQYYEEEERQRGNFPDRFSGHQFPNYSSELNVNALLLGDSALYLCASSSGPYTDLLNQPQHFGDGTRLSIL.

This chain joins TRBV5-1 and TRBJ2-3, with TRBD1 as a possible D gene (6 bases). Deletions cut 1 base from V and 2 bases from J, with 11 bases between. Germline CDR1 SGHRS, CDR2 YFSETQ. The CDR3 totals 15 residues. Written as DNA, the CDR3 is TGCGCCAGCAGCTTGTCAGGGGCGATCACAGATACGCAGTATTTT. As protein: CASSLSGAITDTQYF.

This sequence joins TRBV4-1 and TRBJ2-7, with unresolved D. This CDR3 has 14 residues. Germline V gene sequence: CDR1 MGHRA, CDR2 YSYEKL. Trimming cost V 1 base and J 6 bases, with 13 bases left between them. Here the CDR3 DNA reads TGCGCCAGCAGCCAAGTTCTCTCTATACGCGAGCAGTACTTC. Its protein product is CASSQVLSIREQYF.